The 17 T cell receptor beta chains below come from one sample, sequenced in a study of blood T cells in healthy people across ages. It was with a sample-barcoded 5' primer and a J-beta primer mix that a second PCR of roughly 7 to 11 cycles was run. TCRdb independently ran MiXCR on the 5' RACE reads; one entry per CDR3 protein. Here the sample spans around 710,000 distinct CDR3 sequences, roughly 41% being singletons. What was sequenced was blood. All receptors come from an older woman in good health.

There are a few counts of this clonotype. The gene calls are TRBV6-2 or TRBV6-3 and TRBJ2-7, with D possibly TRBD1 on 6 matching bases. Germline assignment: CDR1 MNHEY and CDR2 SVGEGT. Trimming took off 7 bases at V and 2 bases at J, with 18 bases between the two ends. The CDR3 consists of 15 residues. CDR3 in DNA: TGTGCCAGCACCAAAACAACGGGACAAACCTACGAGCAGTACTTC. It yields the protein CASTKTTGQTYEQYF.

The J gene is TRBJ2-1, the V gene TRBV19; 9 bases are shared with TRBD1. J lost 2 bases, V lost 7 bases, and 6 bases had no gene match. This CDR3 has 15 residues. Germline lookup yields CDR1 LNHDA and CDR2 SQIVND (reference sequence). CDR3 sequence reads: CASTPGQGPYNEQFF. The CDR3 DNA is TGTGCCAGTACCCCGGGACAGGGACCCTACAATGAGCAGTTCTTC.

The V and J genes are TRBV7-9 and TRBJ2-5; 11 nucleotides line up with TRBD1. The closer fit of TRBJ2-7 to the DNA end suggests the J call may be wrong. Germline V gene sequence: CDR1 SEHNR, CDR2 FQNEAQ (reference sequence). The CDR3 runs to 14 residues. CDR3 in amino acids: CASSDTGQGDEQYF. Here the CDR3 DNA reads TGTGCCAGCAGCGACACGGGACAGGGGGACGAGCAGTACTTC.

This clonotype was recorded a few times. The V and J genes are TRBV3-1 and TRBJ2-1, with 13 bases lining up with TRBD2. The CDR3 has 16 residues. Looked up from germline, CDR1 is LGHDT and CDR2 is YNNKEL (reference sequence). V lost 1 base to trimming and J lost 6 bases; unmatched junction nucleotides: 3. CDR3 in amino acids: CASSQGGLAGANEQFF. As DNA, the CDR3 is TGTGCCAGCAGCCAAGGCGGACTAGCGGGAGCCAATGAGCAGTTCTTC.

This clonotype was observed a few times. Sequence at one end of the junction differs from germline and may be a read error. The genes are TRBV7-7 and TRBJ2-5; 12 nucleotides agree with TRBD2. Germline loops: CDR1 SSHAT, CDR2 FNYEAQ (reference sequence). This CDR3 has 16 residues. This CDR3 reads CASSPKTSGSWETQYF. CDR3 DNA: TGTGCTAGCAGCCCCAAGACTAGCGGGAGTTGGGAGACCCAGTACTTC.

This chain joins TRBV10-3 and TRBJ1-6; TRBD1 matches at 10 bases. The V gene end was trimmed by 10 bases and the J gene end by 7 bases; junction bases not matched to a gene: 1. The CDR3 is 12 amino acids. Germline V gene lookup returns CDR1 ENHRY and CDR2 SYGVKD. In DNA form, the CDR3 reads TGTGCCACGACAGGGGGCAATTCACCCCTCCACTTT. Its protein is CATTGGNSPLHF.

The chain carries TRBV20-1 and TRBJ2-3; 14 bases agree with TRBD2. The CDR3 length is 15 residues. V shed 0 bases, J shed 4 bases, and the junction held 0 bases outside the gene matches. CDR1 is DFQATT, CDR2 SNEGSKA, per germline (reference sequence). CDR3 bases: TGCAGTGCTAGAGAGACTAGCGGGGGGGCAGATACGCAGTATTTT. This codes for CSARETSGGADTQYF.

V is TRBV20-1 and J is TRBJ2-3, with 7 bases lining up with TRBD2. The trim removed 0 bases at V and 6 bases at J, leaving 18 bases unmatched. CDR1 DFQATT and CDR2 SNEGSKA come from the germline V gene (reference sequence). This CDR3 spans 18 amino acids. CDR3 loop: CSAREGRERSPFSDTQYF. The CDR3 bases are TGCAGTGCTAGAGAAGGGCGGGAGCGCAGCCCCTTCTCGGATACGCAGTATTTT.

V and J are TRBV11-1 and TRBJ2-1; 7 bases agree with TRBD2. The junction had 15 bases not matched to a gene; V was cut back by 4 bases and J by 6 bases. This CDR3 spans 17 amino acids. CDR1 is SGHAT and CDR2 is FQDESV in the germline V gene (reference sequence). The CDR3 loop reads CASSSAASGRLLNEQFF. CDR3 nucleotides: TGTGCCAGCAGCTCGGCGGCTAGCGGCAGGCTTCTCAATGAGCAGTTCTTC. Full variable domain (outside the CDR3, taken from reference TRBV11-1 and TRBJ2-1): EAEVAQSPRYKITEKSQAVAFWCDPISGHATLYWYRQILGQGPELLVQFQDESVVDDSQLPKDRFSAERLKGVDSTLKIQPAELGDSAMYLCASSSAASGRLLNEQFFGPGTRLTVL.

This clonotype was counted once. The chain employs TRBV9 and TRBJ2-1, with D possibly being TRBD2 (6 bases). V was trimmed by 4 bases and J by 9 bases, leaving 20 bases between them. This CDR3 is 15 amino acids long. Germline assignment: CDR1 SGDLS and CDR2 YYNGEE. This CDR3 is CASSRDSTSRGEQFF. For the CDR3, the DNA is TGTGCCAGCAGCCGCGACTCGACTAGTCGCGGTGAGCAGTTCTTC. Using reference TRBV9 and TRBJ2-1 for the parts outside the CDR3, the full variable domain is DSGVTQTPKHLITATGQRVTLRCSPRSGDLSVYWYQQSLDQGLQFLIQYYNGEERAKGNILERFSAQQFPDLHSELNLSSLELGDSALYFCASSRDSTSRGEQFFGPGTRLTVL.

The rearrangement uses TRBV5-1 and TRBJ2-5, with 10 bases fitting TRBD1. The J segment lost 11 bases and the V segment lost 1 base, leaving 17 bases of the junction unmatched. This CDR3 spans 17 amino acids. The germline V gene has CDR1 SGHRS and CDR2 YFSETQ. CDR3 in amino acids: CASSLPQPGQGYNEQYF. In DNA, the CDR3 is TGCGCCAGCAGCTTGCCCCAACCGGGACAGGGGTACAATGAGCAGTACTTC.

The chain uses TRBV3-1 and TRBJ2-7, with 10 bases fitting TRBD1. CDR1 and CDR2 from the germline V gene are LGHDT and YNNKEL (reference sequence). After removal of 1 base from V and 2 bases from J, the junction contained 5 bases not matched to a gene. The CDR3 sequence is 16 residues long. CDR3 region: CASSQVWTGGAYEQYF. As DNA, the CDR3 is TGTGCCAGCAGCCAAGTGTGGACAGGGGGAGCCTACGAGCAGTACTTC.

The chain links TRBV6-1 to TRBJ2-5; maybe TRBD2 (7 bases). Trimming removed 3 bases from V and 11 bases from J, with 16 bases in between. CDR1 is MNHNS and CDR2 is SASEGT in the germline V gene. The CDR3 length is 13 residues. The CDR3 region is CASSDLTGREQYF. The CDR3 DNA is TGTGCCAGCAGTGACTTAACAGGGAGGGAGCAGTACTTC.

A few counts support this clonotype. The chain recombines TRBV9 with TRBJ2-7, with 11 positions matching TRBD2. The CDR3 loop spans 15 amino acids. Germline loops: CDR1 SGDLS, CDR2 YYNGEE. V trimming: 5 bases; J trimming: 5 bases; junction bases outside the gene matches: 9. Written as DNA, the CDR3 is TGTGCCAGCAGTGGGGGACTAGCGGCTCTCAACGAGCAGTACTTC. It translates to CASSGGLAALNEQYF.

Only a few counts were recorded for this clonotype. The CDR3 reads CSARVSGVTDTQYF. The CDR3 bases are TGCAGTGCTAGAGTGAGCGGAGTCACAGATACGCAGTATTTT. The chain links TRBV20-1 to TRBJ2-3; D possibly corresponds to TRBD2 (5 bases). This CDR3 has 14 amino acids. V was trimmed by 1 base and J by 2 bases, leaving 10 bases between them. Germline V gene sequence: CDR1 DFQATT, CDR2 SNEGSKA (reference sequence).

This clonotype was observed a handful of times. CDR3 bases: TGTGCCAGCAGCTTAATGGGTACCAGCACTGAAGCTTTCTTT. It specifies CASSLMGTSTEAFF. This rearrangement joins TRBV7-3 to TRBJ1-1; D remains ambiguous. The CDR3 length is 14 residues. V lost 1 base and J 4 bases, leaving 10 bases between the germline ends. Germline CDR1 SGHTA, CDR2 FQGTGA.

This clonotype was picked up many times. The chain uses TRBV11-3 and TRBJ2-7; 15 nucleotides line up with TRBD2. The CDR3 loop spans 15 amino acids. Germline V lookup: CDR1 SGHNT, CDR2 YENEEA. J gave up 7 bases and V 5 bases, and 6 bases lay outside the gene matches. CDR3 DNA sequence: TGTGCCAGCAGCCCGGGACTAGCGGGAGGTCGAGAGCAGTACTTC. It encodes CASSPGLAGGREQYF.